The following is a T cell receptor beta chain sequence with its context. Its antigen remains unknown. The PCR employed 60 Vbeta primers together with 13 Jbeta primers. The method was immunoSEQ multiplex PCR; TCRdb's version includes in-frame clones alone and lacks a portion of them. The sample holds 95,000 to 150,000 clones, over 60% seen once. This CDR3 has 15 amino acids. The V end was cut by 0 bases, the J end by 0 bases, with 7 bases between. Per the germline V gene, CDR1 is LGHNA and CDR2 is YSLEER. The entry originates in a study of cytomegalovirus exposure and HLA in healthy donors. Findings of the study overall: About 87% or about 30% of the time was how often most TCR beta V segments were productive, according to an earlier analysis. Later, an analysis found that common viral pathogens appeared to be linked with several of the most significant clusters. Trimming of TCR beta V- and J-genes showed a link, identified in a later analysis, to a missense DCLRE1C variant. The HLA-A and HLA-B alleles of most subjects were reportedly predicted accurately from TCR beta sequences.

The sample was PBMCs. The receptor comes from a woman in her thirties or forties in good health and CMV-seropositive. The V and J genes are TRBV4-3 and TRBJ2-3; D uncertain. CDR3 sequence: CASSQDWASTDTQYF. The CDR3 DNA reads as TGCGCCAGCAGCCAAGATTGGGCCAGCACAGATACGCAGTATTTT.